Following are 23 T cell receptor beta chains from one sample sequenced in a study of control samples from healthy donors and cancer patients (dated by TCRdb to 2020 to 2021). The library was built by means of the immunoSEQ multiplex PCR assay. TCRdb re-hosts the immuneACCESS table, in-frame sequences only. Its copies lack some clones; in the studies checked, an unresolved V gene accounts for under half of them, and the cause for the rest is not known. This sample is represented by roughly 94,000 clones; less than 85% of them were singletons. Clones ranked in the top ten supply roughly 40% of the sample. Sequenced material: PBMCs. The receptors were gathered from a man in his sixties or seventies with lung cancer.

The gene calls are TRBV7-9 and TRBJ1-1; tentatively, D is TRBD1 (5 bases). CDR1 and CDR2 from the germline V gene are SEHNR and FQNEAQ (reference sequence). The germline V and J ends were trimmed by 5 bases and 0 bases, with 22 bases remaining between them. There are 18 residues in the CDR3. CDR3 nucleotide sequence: TGTGCCAGCAGCCCTCGGATAGGCGGAGGGGCTATGAACACTGAAGCTTTCTTT. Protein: CASSPRIGGGAMNTEAFF.

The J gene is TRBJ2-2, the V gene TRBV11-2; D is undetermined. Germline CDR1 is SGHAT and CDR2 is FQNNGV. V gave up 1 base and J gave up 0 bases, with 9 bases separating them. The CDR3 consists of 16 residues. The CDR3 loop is CASSLAANTNTGELFF. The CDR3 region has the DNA TGTGCCAGCAGCTTAGCGGCCAACACGAACACCGGGGAGCTGTTTTTT.

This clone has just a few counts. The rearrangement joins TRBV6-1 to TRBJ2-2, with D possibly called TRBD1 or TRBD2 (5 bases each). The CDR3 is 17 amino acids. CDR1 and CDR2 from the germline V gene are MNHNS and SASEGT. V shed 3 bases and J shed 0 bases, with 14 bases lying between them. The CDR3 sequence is CASSDPEGRSNTGELFF. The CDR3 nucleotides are TGTGCCAGCAGTGATCCCGAGGGACGGTCGAACACCGGGGAGCTGTTTTTT.

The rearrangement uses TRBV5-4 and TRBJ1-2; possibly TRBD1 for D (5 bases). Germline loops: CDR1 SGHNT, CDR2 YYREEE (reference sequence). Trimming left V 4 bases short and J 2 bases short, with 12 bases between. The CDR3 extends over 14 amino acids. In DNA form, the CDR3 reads TGTGCCAGCAGCCGGGGCGATGGCAACTATGGCTACACCTTC. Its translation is CASSRGDGNYGYTF.

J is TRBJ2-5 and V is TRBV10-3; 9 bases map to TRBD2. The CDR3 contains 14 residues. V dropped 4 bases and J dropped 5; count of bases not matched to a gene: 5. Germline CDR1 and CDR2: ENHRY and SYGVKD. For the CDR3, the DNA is TGTGCCATCAGTGCGCGGGGGGGAGAGGAGACCCAGTACTTC. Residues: CAISARGGEETQYF.

CDR3 bases: TGTGCCACCAGTGATTTGTGGGGCTACACCTTC. Encoded protein: CATSDLWGYTF. The chain combines TRBV24-1 with TRBJ1-2; D not certain. This CDR3 region has 11 residues. V lost 0 bases and J 8 bases, leaving 3 bases between the germline ends. The germline V gene encodes CDR1 KGHDR and CDR2 SFDVKD.

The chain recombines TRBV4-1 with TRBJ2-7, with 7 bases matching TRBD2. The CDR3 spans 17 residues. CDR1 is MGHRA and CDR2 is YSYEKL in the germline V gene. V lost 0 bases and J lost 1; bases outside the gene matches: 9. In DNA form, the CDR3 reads TGCGCCAGCAGCCAAGACTCTACGGGGGGTCGATCCTACGAGCAGTACTTC. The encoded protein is CASSQDSTGGRSYEQYF.

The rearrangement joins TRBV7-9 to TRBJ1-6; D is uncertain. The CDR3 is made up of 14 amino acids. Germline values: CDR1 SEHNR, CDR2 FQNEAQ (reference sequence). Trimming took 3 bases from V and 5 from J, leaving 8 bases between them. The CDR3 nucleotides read TGTGCCAGCAGCTTCGTGAGCGATAATTCACCCCTCCACTTT. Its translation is CASSFVSDNSPLHF.

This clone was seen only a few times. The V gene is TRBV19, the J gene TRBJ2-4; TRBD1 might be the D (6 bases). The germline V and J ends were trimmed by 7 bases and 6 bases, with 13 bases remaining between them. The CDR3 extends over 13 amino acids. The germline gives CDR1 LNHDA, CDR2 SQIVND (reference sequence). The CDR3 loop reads CASMRGSGNIQYF. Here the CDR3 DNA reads TGTGCCAGTATGAGGGGGAGTGGAAACATTCAGTACTTC.

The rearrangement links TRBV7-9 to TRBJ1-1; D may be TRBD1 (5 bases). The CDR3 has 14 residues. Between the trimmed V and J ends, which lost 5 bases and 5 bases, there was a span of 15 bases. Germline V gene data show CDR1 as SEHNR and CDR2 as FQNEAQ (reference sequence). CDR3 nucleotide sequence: TGTGCCAGCAGCCCCTCGGAGGGGATAACTGAAGCTTTCTTT. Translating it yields CASSPSEGITEAFF. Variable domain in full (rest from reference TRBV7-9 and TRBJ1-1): DTGVSQNPRHKITKRGQNVTFRCDPISEHNRLYWYRQTLGQGPEFLTYFQNEAQLEKSRLLSDRFSAERPKGSFSTLEIQRTEQGDSAMYLCASSPSEGITEAFFGQGTRLTVV.

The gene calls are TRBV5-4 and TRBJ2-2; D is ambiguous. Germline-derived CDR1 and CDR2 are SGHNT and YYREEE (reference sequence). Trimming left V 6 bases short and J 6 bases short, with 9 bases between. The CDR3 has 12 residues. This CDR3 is CASTTSAGELFF. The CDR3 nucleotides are TGTGCCAGCACCACCTCGGCCGGGGAGCTGTTTTTT.

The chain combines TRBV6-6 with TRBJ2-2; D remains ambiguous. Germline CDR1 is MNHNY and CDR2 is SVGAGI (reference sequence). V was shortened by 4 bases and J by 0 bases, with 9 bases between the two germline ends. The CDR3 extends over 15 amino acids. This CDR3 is CASSFRAANTGELFF. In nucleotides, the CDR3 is TGTGCCAGCAGTTTTCGGGCGGCGAACACCGGGGAGCTGTTTTTT.

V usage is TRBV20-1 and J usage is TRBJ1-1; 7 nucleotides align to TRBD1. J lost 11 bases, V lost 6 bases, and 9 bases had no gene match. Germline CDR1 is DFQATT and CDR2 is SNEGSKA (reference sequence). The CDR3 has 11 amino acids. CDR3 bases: TGCAGTGCCCCCCGACAGGGCTCGGCTTTCTTT. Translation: CSAPRQGSAFF.

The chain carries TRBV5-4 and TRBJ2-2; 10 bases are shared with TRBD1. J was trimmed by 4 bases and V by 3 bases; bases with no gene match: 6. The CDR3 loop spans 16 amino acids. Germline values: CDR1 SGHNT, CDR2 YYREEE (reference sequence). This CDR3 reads CASSSPGQGLTGELFF. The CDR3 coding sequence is TGTGCCAGCAGCTCGCCGGGACAGGGGCTCACCGGGGAGCTGTTTTTT.

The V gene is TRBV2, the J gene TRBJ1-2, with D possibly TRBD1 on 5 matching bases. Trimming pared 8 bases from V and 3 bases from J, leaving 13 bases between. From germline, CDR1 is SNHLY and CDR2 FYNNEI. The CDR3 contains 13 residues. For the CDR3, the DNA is TGTGCCAGCGGTTGGGACCGATACTATGGCTACACCTTC. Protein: CASGWDRYYGYTF.

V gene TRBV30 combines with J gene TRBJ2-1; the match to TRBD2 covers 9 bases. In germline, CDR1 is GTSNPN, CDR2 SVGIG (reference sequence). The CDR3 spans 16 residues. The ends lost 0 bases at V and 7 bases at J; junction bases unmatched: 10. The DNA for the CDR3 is TGTGCCTGGAGTGTGGGCCTCAGCGGGGGGCAGAATGAGCAGTTCTTC. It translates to CAWSVGLSGGQNEQFF.

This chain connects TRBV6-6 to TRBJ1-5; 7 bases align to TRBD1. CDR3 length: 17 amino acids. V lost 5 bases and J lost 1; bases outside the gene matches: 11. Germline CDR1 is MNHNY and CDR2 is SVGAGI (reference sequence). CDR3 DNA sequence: TGTGCCAGCAGTCTGCCGATAGGGGGCAACAGCAATCAGCCCCAGCATTTT. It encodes CASSLPIGGNSNQPQHF.

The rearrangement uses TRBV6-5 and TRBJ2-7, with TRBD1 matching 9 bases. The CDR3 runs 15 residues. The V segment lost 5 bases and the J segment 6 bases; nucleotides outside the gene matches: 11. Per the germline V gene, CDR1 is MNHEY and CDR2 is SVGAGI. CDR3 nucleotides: TGTGCCAGCAGTACTCCTTCGGGACAGGGTATCGAGCAGTACTTC. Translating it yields CASSTPSGQGIEQYF.

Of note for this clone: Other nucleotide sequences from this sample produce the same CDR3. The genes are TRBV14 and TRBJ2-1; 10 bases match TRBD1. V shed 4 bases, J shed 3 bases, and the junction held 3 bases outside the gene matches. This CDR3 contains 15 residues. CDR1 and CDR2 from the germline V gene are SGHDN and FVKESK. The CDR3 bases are TGTGCCAGCAGCCCGGACAGGGGGTACTACAATGAGCAGTTCTTC. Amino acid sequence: CASSPDRGYYNEQFF.

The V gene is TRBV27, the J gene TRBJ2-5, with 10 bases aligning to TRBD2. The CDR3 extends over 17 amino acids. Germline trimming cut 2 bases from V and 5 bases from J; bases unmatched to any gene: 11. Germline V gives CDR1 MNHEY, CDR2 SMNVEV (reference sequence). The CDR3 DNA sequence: TGTGCCAGCAGTTTAAAGGAGCGGGGGGGGTCCGTGGAGACCCAGTACTTC. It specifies CASSLKERGGSVETQYF.

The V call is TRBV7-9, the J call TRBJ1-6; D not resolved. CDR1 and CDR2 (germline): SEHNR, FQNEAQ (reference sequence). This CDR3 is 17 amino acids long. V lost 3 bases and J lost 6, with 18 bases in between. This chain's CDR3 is CASSFQAHHPINSPLHF. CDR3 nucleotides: TGTGCCAGCAGCTTTCAGGCCCACCACCCGATTAATTCACCCCTCCACTTT.

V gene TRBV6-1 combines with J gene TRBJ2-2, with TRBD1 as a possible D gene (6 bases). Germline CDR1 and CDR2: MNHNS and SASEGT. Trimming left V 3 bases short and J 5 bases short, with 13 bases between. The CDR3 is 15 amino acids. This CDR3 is CASSDQGRRTGELFF. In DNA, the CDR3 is TGTGCCAGCAGTGACCAGGGGCGCCGAACCGGGGAGCTGTTTTTT.

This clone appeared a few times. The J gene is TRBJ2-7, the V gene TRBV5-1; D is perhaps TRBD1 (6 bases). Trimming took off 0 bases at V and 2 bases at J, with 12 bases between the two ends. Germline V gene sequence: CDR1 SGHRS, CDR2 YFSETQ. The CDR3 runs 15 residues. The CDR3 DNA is TGCGCCAGCAGCTTGGCCGGGACAAACGCCTACGAGCAGTACTTC. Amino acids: CASSLAGTNAYEQYF.